Listed below are T cell receptor beta chains from one sample, sequenced in a study of T cells in lung cancer brain metastases. Assay: immunoSEQ multiplex PCR; the TCRdb copy retains only in-frame clones and omits some. The repertoire has under 4,500 clones, around 90% of them found once; the top ten carry 7.5% to 10%. The sequenced sample consisted of tumor tissue from the primary lung tumor. The receptors derive from a man between 60 and 75 years old with non-small cell lung cancer. The CDR3 runs from the conserved cysteine through the conserved F or W. The order of the fields is clone size, V gene, J gene, D gene, CDR3 DNA, CDR3 protein. D genes are given only for firm matches. Only some rows state a clone size, as once, few, many or a class for expanded clones.

size: once
V: TRBV5-4
J: TRBJ2-7
D: TRBD2
DNA: TGTGCCAGCAGCCCGGCGAGGACTAGCGGGACCCTTCAGTACTTC
CDR3: CASSPARTSGTLQYF

size: NA
V: TRBV27
J: TRBJ2-1
D: NA
DNA: TGTGCCAGCAGTTTATTTTCAGGAAGGGCCTCCTACAATGAGCAGTTCTTC
CDR3: CASSLFSGRASYNEQFF

size: NA
V: TRBV11-2
J: TRBJ2-7
D: TRBD2
DNA: TGTGCCAGCAGCTTGCTAGCGGGGTCCTACGAGCAGTACTTC
CDR3: CASSLLAGSYEQYF

size: NA
V: TRBV18
J: TRBJ1-2
D: NA
DNA: TGTGCCAGCTCACCCCTGGGGAACGACTATGGCTACACCTTC
CDR3: CASSPLGNDYGYTF

size: NA
V: TRBV4-2
J: TRBJ2-5
D: TRBD2
DNA: TGTGCCAGCAGCCAGGGAACTAGCGGGAAAGAGACCCAGTACTTC
CDR3: CASSQGTSGKETQYF

size: NA
V: TRBV7-9
J: TRBJ2-7
D: NA
DNA: TGTGCCAGCAGTACCGGGACGGGATCCTACGAGCAGTACTTC
CDR3: CASSTGTGSYEQYF

size: NA
V: TRBV7-9
J: TRBJ2-1
D: TRBD2
DNA: TGTGCCAGCAGCCTCCCAGCGGGGGGGCGGCAGAATGAGCAGTTCTTC
CDR3: CASSLPAGGRQNEQFF

size: NA
V: TRBV27
J: TRBJ2-2
D: TRBD1
DNA: TGTGCCAGCAGTCAAAACAGGGGAAACACCGGGGAGCTGTTTTTT
CDR3: CASSQNRGNTGELFF

size: NA
V: TRBV9
J: TRBJ1-2
D: TRBD1
DNA: TGTGCCAGCAGCGTTCAAGGGACAGGGGGCAGCTATGGCTACACCTTC
CDR3: CASSVQGTGGSYGYTF

size: NA
V: TRBV6-5
J: TRBJ1-4
D: NA
DNA: TGTGCCAGCAGTTACTCGACTGGGGAAAAACTGTTTTTT
CDR3: CASSYSTGEKLFF

size: NA
V: TRBV4-3
J: TRBJ2-4
D: NA
DNA: TGCGCCAGCAGCCAAGATGTAGGGAAGGGAAACATTCAGTACTTC
CDR3: CASSQDVGKGNIQYF

size: NA
V: TRBV7-8
J: TRBJ2-2
D: NA
DNA: TGTGCCAGCAGCCGTACGGTGAACACCGGGGAGCTGTTTTTT
CDR3: CASSRTVNTGELFF

size: NA
V: TRBV7-9
J: TRBJ1-2
D: NA
DNA: TGTGCCAGCAGCTCAAACGGCGAAGGTAGTGGCTACACCTTC
CDR3: CASSSNGEGSGYTF

size: NA
V: TRBV28
J: TRBJ1-2
D: TRBD1
DNA: TGTGCCAGTAAGCCCGGGACAGGGGGCGGCTACACCTTC
CDR3: CASKPGTGGGYTF

size: NA
V: TRBV28
J: TRBJ1-3
D: NA
DNA: TGTGCCAGCATAGGTGAAAACACCATATATTTT
CDR3: CASIGENTIYF

size: NA
V: TRBV7-3
J: TRBJ2-3
D: NA
DNA: TGTGCCAACAGCCCGTCGAAAAGGGGACTTACCCTCACAGATACGCAGTATTTT
CDR3: CANSPSKRGLTLTDTQYF

size: once
V: TRBV18
J: TRBJ2-7
D: NA
DNA: TGTGCCAGCTCAGGACAGTACGAGCAGTACTTC
CDR3: CASSGQYEQYF

size: NA
V: TRBV9
J: TRBJ2-1
D: TRBD2
DNA: TGTGCCAGCAGCTCGCGGGGACTAGACTACAATGAGCAGTTCTTC
CDR3: CASSSRGLDYNEQFF

size: NA
V: TRBV19
J: TRBJ1-5
D: NA
DNA: TGTGCCAGTAGTACGAAGGTCGGCAATCAGCCCCAGCATTTT
CDR3: CASSTKVGNQPQHF

size: NA
V: TRBV7-2
J: TRBJ2-5
D: TRBD1
DNA: TGTGCCAGCAGCAAACAGGGGTTGGAGACCCAGTACTTC
CDR3: CASSKQGLETQYF

size: NA
V: TRBV28
J: TRBJ2-4
D: NA
DNA: TGTGCCAGCAGTTGGAGTAGAACGGCTACCAAAAACATTCAGTACTTC
CDR3: CASSWSRTATKNIQYF

size: NA
V: TRBV5-4
J: TRBJ1-1
D: NA
DNA: TGTGCCAGCAGCTTGGGTGACACCCAAGCTTTCTTT
CDR3: CASSLGDTQAFF

size: NA
V: TRBV5-5
J: TRBJ1-5
D: NA
DNA: TGTGCCAACAGCTCTAGCATGGGGCCCGGACCCCAGCATTTT
CDR3: CANSSSMGPGPQHF

size: NA
V: TRBV4-2
J: TRBJ1-1
D: NA
DNA: TGTGCCAGCAGCCAAGATCTGCTGACCTACTCCGTTATGAACACTGAAGCTTTCTTT
CDR3: CASSQDLLTYSVMNTEAFF

size: NA
V: TRBV6-5
J: TRBJ2-2
D: TRBD2
DNA: TGTGCCAGCAGTGGACTAGCGGGACACACCGGGGAGCTGTTTTTT
CDR3: CASSGLAGHTGELFF

size: NA
V: TRBV9
J: TRBJ2-3
D: TRBD1
DNA: TGTGCCAGCAGCATACAGGGGTTGGGAGATACGCAGTATTTT
CDR3: CASSIQGLGDTQYF

size: NA
V: TRBV4-2
J: TRBJ2-5
D: NA
DNA: TGTGCCAGCAGCCAAGATTATTCTGGGGCGGAGACCCAGTACTTC
CDR3: CASSQDYSGAETQYF

size: NA
V: TRBV7-9
J: TRBJ1-1
D: NA
DNA: TGTGCCAGCAGCCAGGACTGGAACACTGAAGCTTTCTTT
CDR3: CASSQDWNTEAFF

size: NA
V: TRBV20-1
J: TRBJ2-5
D: NA
DNA: TGCAGTGCTAATAGGGGAGAGACCCAGTACTTC
CDR3: CSANRGETQYF

size: NA
V: TRBV5-4
J: TRBJ1-1
D: NA
DNA: TGTGCCAGCAGCTTGGATTCAGGGACCACTGAAGCTTTCTTT
CDR3: CASSLDSGTTEAFF

size: NA
V: TRBV30
J: TRBJ1-5
D: NA
DNA: TGTGCCTGGAGTGTCAAGGGCGGGGAGCCCCAGCATTTT
CDR3: CAWSVKGGEPQHF

size: NA
V: TRBV4-1
J: TRBJ1-1
D: NA
DNA: TGCGCCAGCAGCCAAGATATTCAGCGGAGTGTGAACACTGAAGCTTTCTTT
CDR3: CASSQDIQRSVNTEAFF

size: NA
V: TRBV14
J: TRBJ2-7
D: TRBD2
DNA: TGTGCCAGCAGCCCCCTAAGTACTAGCGGGGTCTACGAGCAGTACTTC
CDR3: CASSPLSTSGVYEQYF

size: once
V: TRBV7-9
J: TRBJ2-4
D: NA
DNA: TGTGCCAGCAGCTTGGAACTAGCCAAAAACATTCAATACTTC
CDR3: CASSLELAKNIQYF

size: NA
V: TRBV10-2
J: TRBJ2-3
D: NA
DNA: TGCGCCAGCAGTGAGGCGAGAGGGACTAGCACAGATACGCAGTATTTT
CDR3: CASSEARGTSTDTQYF

size: NA
V: TRBV2
J: TRBJ2-5
D: NA
DNA: TGTGCCAGCAATAAGCATCCCCAAGAGACCCAGTACTTC
CDR3: CASNKHPQETQYF

size: NA
V: TRBV7-2
J: TRBJ2-7
D: NA
DNA: TGTGCCAGCAGCGAAACGACAGGAGTGATCTACGAGCAGTACTTC
CDR3: CASSETTGVIYEQYF

size: NA
V: TRBV29-1
J: TRBJ2-2
D: NA
DNA: TGCAGCGTGGGACGGCAGAACACCGGGGAGCTGTTTTTT
CDR3: CSVGRQNTGELFF

size: NA
V: TRBV29-1
J: TRBJ2-5
D: NA
DNA: TGCAGCGTTGTTGGTTCAGGGTGGGGGGAGACCCAGTACTTC
CDR3: CSVVGSGWGETQYF

size: once
V: TRBV6-6
J: TRBJ1-4
D: NA
DNA: TGTGCCAGCAAATTATCGGCAGGGAATGAAAAACTGTTTTTT
CDR3: CASKLSAGNEKLFF

size: NA
V: TRBV7-9
J: TRBJ2-1
D: NA
DNA: TGTGCCAGCTATAGCGACACCACCTACAATGAGCAGTTCTTC
CDR3: CASYSDTTYNEQFF

size: NA
V: TRBV5-1
J: TRBJ2-7
D: TRBD2
DNA: TGCGCCAGCAGCTTGGGGGCGACTAGCCTCTCCTACGAGCAGTACTTC
CDR3: CASSLGATSLSYEQYF

size: NA
V: TRBV12-5
J: TRBJ2-1
D: NA
DNA: TGTGCTAGAATAATGGCCCCCTTATACCATGAGCAGTTCTTC
CDR3: CARIMAPLYHEQFF